The entry that follows covers one TCR beta chain sequence. Its specificity is unknown. Into CD45RA+ naive and CD45RA-negative memory subsets, the CD4+ cells were split. Germline values: CDR1 MGHRA, CDR2 YSYEKL. V shed 5 bases, J shed 4 bases, and the junction held 9 bases outside the gene matches. The CDR3 is made up of 17 amino acids. This entry comes from a study of shared clonotypes between healthy human individuals. Study-wide results and limits: The represented genetic and exposure-history diversity was limited by the small number of donors.

Repertoires were generated with immunoSEQ multiplex PCR, while TCRdb's copy carries only in-frame clones and drops some. The repertoire consists of 950,000 to 1,100,000 clones, with about 75% occurring once and the leading ten covering about 1.4%. The sequenced material came from memory CD4+ T cells sorted from blood. Subset: CD45RA-negative fraction. V gene TRBV4-1 combines with J gene TRBJ2-5; 14 nucleotides agree with TRBD2. This sequence was found in a man younger than 35 in good health. The CDR3 is CASSTHGLAGGGETQYF. The DNA of the CDR3 is TGCGCCAGCAGCACACACGGACTAGCGGGAGGAGGAGAGACCCAGTACTTC.